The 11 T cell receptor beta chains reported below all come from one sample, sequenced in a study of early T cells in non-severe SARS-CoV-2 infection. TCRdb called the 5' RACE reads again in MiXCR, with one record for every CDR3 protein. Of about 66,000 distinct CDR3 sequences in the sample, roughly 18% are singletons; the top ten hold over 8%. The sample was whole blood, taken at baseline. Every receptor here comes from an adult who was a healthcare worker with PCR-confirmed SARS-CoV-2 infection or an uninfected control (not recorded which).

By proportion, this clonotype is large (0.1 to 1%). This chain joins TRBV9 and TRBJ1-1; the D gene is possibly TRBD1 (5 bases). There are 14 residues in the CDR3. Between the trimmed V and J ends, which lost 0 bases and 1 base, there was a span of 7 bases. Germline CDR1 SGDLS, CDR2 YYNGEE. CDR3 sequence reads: CASSVEGTNTEAFF. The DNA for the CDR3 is TGTGCCAGCAGCGTAGAGGGGACGAACACTGAAGCTTTCTTT.

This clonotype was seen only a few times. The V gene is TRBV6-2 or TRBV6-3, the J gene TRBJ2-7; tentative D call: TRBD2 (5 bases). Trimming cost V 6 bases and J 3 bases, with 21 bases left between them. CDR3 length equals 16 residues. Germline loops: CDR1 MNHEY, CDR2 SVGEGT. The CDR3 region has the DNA TGTGCCAGCAGCGATCAGCGGACCCCTTTAATCTACGAGCAGTACTTC. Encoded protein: CASSDQRTPLIYEQYF.

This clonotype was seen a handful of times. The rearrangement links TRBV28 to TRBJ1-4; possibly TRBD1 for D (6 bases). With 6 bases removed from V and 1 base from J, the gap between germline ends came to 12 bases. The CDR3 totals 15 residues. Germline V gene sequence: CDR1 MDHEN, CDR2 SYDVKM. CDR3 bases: TGTGCCAGCAGGCTCCTACAGGGAACTAATGAAAAACTGTTTTTT. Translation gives CASRLLQGTNEKLFF. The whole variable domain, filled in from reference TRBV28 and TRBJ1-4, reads DVKVTQSSRYLVKRTGEKVFLECVQDMDHENMFWYRQDPGLGLRLIYFSYDVKMKEKGDIPEGYSVSREKKERFSLILESASTNQTSMYLCASRLLQGTNEKLFFGSGTQLSVL.

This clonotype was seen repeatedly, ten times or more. The CDR3 nucleotides are TGCAGTGCTCGGACAGGGGTCCGCAATGAGCAGTTCTTC. Translating gives CSARTGVRNEQFF. The chain combines TRBV20-1 with TRBJ2-1; 9 positions agree with TRBD1. The V and J ends lost 5 bases and 6 bases, in that order; junction bases with no gene match: 5. The CDR3 totals 13 residues. Germline V gives CDR1 DFQATT, CDR2 SNEGSKA (reference sequence).

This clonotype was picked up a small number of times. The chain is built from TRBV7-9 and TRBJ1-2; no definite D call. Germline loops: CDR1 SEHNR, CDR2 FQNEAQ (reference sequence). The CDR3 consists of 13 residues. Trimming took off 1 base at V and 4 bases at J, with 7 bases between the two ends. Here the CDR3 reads CASSLGSRYGYTF. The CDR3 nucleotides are TGTGCCAGCAGCTTAGGCAGCCGCTATGGCTACACCTTC.

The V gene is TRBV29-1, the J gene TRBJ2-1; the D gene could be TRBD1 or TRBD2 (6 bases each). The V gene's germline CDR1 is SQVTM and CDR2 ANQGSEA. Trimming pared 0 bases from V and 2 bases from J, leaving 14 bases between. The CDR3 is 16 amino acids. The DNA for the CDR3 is TGCAGCGTTGAAGATCGCACCGGGGGCGCCTACAATGAGCAGTTCTTC. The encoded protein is CSVEDRTGGAYNEQFF.

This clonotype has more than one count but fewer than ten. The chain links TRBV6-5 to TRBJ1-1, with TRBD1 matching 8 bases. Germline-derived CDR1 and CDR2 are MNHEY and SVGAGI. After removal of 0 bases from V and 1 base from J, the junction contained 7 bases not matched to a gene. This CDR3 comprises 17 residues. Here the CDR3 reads CASSYSRTGLGNTEAFF. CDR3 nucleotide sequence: TGTGCCAGCAGTTACTCCCGGACAGGGCTAGGGAACACTGAAGCTTTCTTT.

This chain's CDR3 is CASSHYPGAYEQYF. The CDR3 DNA reads TGTGCCAGCAGTCATTACCCAGGGGCCTACGAGCAGTACTTC. The chain carries TRBV3-1 and TRBJ2-7, with D possibly being TRBD1 (6 bases). CDR3 size: 14 residues. V was shortened by 6 bases and J by 2 bases, with 14 bases between the two germline ends. CDR1 and CDR2 from the germline V gene are LGHDT and YNNKEL (reference sequence).

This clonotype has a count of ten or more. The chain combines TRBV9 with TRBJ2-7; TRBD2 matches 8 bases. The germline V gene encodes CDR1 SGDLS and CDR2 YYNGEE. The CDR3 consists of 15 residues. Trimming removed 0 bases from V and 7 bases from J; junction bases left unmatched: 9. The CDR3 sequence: CASSVGIAGKGEQYF. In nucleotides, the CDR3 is TGTGCCAGCAGCGTAGGAATAGCGGGGAAGGGAGAGCAGTACTTC.

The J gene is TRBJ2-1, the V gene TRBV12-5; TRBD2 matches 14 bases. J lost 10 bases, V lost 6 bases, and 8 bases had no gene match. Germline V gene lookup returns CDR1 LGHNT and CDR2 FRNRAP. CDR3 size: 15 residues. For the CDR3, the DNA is TGTGCTAGTGGACTGACTAGCGGGGGGGCCTCCGAGCAGTTCTTC. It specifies CASGLTSGGASEQFF.

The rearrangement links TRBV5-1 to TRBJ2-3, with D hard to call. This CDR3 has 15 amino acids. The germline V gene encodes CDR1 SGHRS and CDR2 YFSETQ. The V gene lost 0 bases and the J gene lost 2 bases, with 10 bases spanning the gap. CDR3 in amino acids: CASSLEGFLTDTQYF. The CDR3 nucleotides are TGCGCCAGCAGCTTGGAAGGGTTCCTCACAGATACGCAGTATTTT.